Listed here are 9 T cell receptor beta chains from one sample, sequenced in a study of CD8 T cells in ankylosing spondylitis. TCRdb recomputed calls from the 5' RACE reads with MiXCR, one row per CDR3 protein. The sample lists some 23,000 distinct CDR3 sequences; under 3% were seen once. Sequencing used blood, either unsorted or a sorted T cell fraction (not recorded which). All receptors come from a female donor with ankylosing spondylitis or in good health (not recorded which).

This clonotype was detected many times. The chain has TRBV9 and TRBJ2-1, with TRBD1 matching 7 bases. The junction had 6 bases not matched to a gene; V was cut back by 0 bases and J by 6 bases. The CDR3 runs 15 residues. CDR1 and CDR2 from the germline V gene are SGDLS and YYNGEE. The CDR3 nucleotides are TGTGCCAGCAGCGTAGGAGGGACAGCCATCAATGAGCAGTTCTTC. Translated, it gives CASSVGGTAINEQFF.

This clonotype was counted at least ten times. The V and J genes are TRBV9 and TRBJ2-3, with a possible D match to TRBD1 (5 bases). Looked up from germline, CDR1 is SGDLS and CDR2 is YYNGEE. The CDR3 extends over 16 amino acids. Deletions cut 0 bases from V and 5 bases from J, with 16 bases between. The CDR3 protein is CASSVALGERGDTQYF. For the CDR3, the DNA is TGTGCCAGCAGCGTAGCCCTAGGGGAAAGGGGAGATACGCAGTATTTT.

This clonotype was seen repeatedly, ten times or more. The CDR3 DNA sequence: TGTGCCAGCAGCGCACAGGACAGGGTGTTTGAAGCTTTCTTT. This translates into CASSAQDRVFEAFF. V gene TRBV9 combines with J gene TRBJ1-1; TRBD1 aligns across 8 bases. The CDR3 totals 14 residues. CDR1 is SGDLS, CDR2 YYNGEE, per germline. Trimming at V came to 3 bases and at J to 7 bases, leaving 8 bases not matched to a gene. Combining the CDR3 with reference TRBV9 and TRBJ1-1 gives the whole variable domain DSGVTQTPKHLITATGQRVTLRCSPRSGDLSVYWYQQSLDQGLQFLIQYYNGEERAKGNILERFSAQQFPDLHSELNLSSLELGDSALYFCASSAQDRVFEAFFGQGTRLTVV.

In this sample, this clonotype is medium-sized (0.01 to 0.1%). This chain joins TRBV9 and TRBJ2-3; D perhaps matches TRBD1 (5 bases). In germline, CDR1 is SGDLS, CDR2 YYNGEE. This CDR3 has 15 amino acids. Trimming pared 4 bases from V and 4 bases from J, leaving 16 bases between. This CDR3 reads CASSSQVVGADTQYF. Here the CDR3 DNA reads TGTGCCAGCAGCTCCCAGGTGGTAGGGGCAGATACGCAGTATTTT. The whole variable domain, filled in from reference TRBV9 and TRBJ2-3, reads DSGVTQTPKHLITATGQRVTLRCSPRSGDLSVYWYQQSLDQGLQFLIQYYNGEERAKGNILERFSAQQFPDLHSELNLSSLELGDSALYFCASSSQVVGADTQYFGPGTRLTVL.

This clonotype was picked up many times. The rearrangement joins TRBV9 to TRBJ2-3; 11 bases fit TRBD2. This CDR3 has 18 residues. The junction had 10 bases not matched to a gene; V was cut back by 2 bases and J by 2 bases. Germline V gene lookup returns CDR1 SGDLS and CDR2 YYNGEE. This CDR3 reads CASSVRPTSGSFTDTQYF. The CDR3 nucleotides read TGTGCCAGCAGCGTTCGCCCTACTAGCGGGAGTTTCACAGATACGCAGTATTTT.

The chain is built from TRBV9 and TRBJ2-1; D gene unclear. This CDR3 region has 15 residues. Germline CDR1 and CDR2: SGDLS and YYNGEE. V lost 5 bases, J lost 5 bases, and 17 bases lay in between. The CDR3 protein is CASSISPEYNNEQFF. The DNA of the CDR3 is TGTGCCAGCAGTATCAGCCCAGAGTACAACAATGAGCAGTTCTTC.

This clonotype was detected ten times or more. This chain uses TRBV9 with TRBJ2-3, with 7 bases matching TRBD2. The CDR3 is 14 amino acids. V shed 8 bases and J 0 bases; nucleotides not matched to a gene: 6. Germline-derived CDR1 and CDR2 are SGDLS and YYNGEE. This chain's CDR3 is CASMGGSSTDTQYF. In nucleotides, the CDR3 is TGTGCCAGTATGGGGGGGAGTAGCACAGATACGCAGTATTTT.

This clonotype was observed many times. The chain has TRBV9 and TRBJ2-2, with D hard to call. The CDR3 has 16 amino acids. Germline V gene data show CDR1 as SGDLS and CDR2 as YYNGEE. Trimming cost V 4 bases and J 5 bases, with 18 bases left between them. As DNA, the CDR3 is TGTGCCAGCAGCACACGTTTCGGGTCTACAACCGGGGAGCTGTTTTTT. It is translated as CASSTRFGSTTGELFF.

This clonotype has ten or more counts. This chain joins TRBV9 and TRBJ2-5; no definite D call. V dropped 3 bases and J dropped 1 base, with 1 base sitting between them. The CDR3 length is 11 residues. Germline CDR1 SGDLS, CDR2 YYNGEE. The CDR3 is CASSAQETQYF. DNA for the CDR3: TGTGCCAGCAGCGCCCAAGAGACCCAGTACTTC.